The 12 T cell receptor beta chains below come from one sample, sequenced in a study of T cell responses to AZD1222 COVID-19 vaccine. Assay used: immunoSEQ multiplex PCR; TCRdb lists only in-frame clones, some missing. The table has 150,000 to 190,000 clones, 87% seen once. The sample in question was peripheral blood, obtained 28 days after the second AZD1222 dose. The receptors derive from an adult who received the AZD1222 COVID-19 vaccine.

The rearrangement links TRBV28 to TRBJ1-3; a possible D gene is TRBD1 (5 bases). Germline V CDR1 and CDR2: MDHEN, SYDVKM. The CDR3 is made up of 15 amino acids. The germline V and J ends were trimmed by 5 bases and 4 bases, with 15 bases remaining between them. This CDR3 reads CASSRSQGSGNTIYF. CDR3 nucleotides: TGTGCCAGCAGTCGTTCTCAGGGATCGGGAAACACCATATATTTT.

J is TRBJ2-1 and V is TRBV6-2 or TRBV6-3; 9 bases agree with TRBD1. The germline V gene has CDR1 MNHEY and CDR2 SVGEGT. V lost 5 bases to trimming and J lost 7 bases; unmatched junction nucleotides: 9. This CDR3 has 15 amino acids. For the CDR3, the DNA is TGTGCCAGCAGTCCGAACAGGGGGCAGGTGAATGAGCAGTTCTTC. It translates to CASSPNRGQVNEQFF.

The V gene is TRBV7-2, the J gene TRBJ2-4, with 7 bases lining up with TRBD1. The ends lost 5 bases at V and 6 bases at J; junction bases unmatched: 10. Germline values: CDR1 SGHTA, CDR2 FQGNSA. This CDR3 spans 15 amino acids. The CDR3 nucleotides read TGTGCCAGCAGCCCGTACAGGGGCCCGAGAAACATTCAGTACTTC. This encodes CASSPYRGPRNIQYF. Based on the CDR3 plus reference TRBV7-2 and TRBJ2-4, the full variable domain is GAGVSQSPSNKVTEKGKDVELRCDPISGHTALYWYRQSLGQGLEFLIYFQGNSAPDKSGLPSDRFSAERTGGSVSTLTIQRTQQEDSAVYLCASSPYRGPRNIQYFGAGTRLSVL.

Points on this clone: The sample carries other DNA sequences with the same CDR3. In DNA, the CDR3 is TGTGCCAGCAGCTTACCCAACGAGAAACTGTTTTTT. It translates to CASSLPNEKLFF. The chain recombines TRBV7-2 with TRBJ1-4; no reliable D call. The V gene's germline CDR1 is SGHTA and CDR2 FQGNSA. The ends were cut back, 2 bases at V and 11 bases at J, with 9 bases in the middle. The CDR3 is 12 amino acids. Full variable domain (remainder filled in from reference TRBV7-2 and TRBJ1-4): GAGVSQSPSNKVTEKGKDVELRCDPISGHTALYWYRQSLGQGLEFLIYFQGNSAPDKSGLPSDRFSAERTGGSVSTLTIQRTQQEDSAVYLCASSLPNEKLFFGSGTQLSVL.

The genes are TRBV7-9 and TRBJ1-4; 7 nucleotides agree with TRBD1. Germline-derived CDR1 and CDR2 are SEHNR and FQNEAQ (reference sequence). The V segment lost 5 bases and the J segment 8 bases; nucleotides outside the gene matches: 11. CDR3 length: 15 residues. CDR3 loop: CASSTQQGRGEKLFF. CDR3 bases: TGTGCCAGCAGCACGCAACAGGGGAGAGGGGAAAAACTGTTTTTT.

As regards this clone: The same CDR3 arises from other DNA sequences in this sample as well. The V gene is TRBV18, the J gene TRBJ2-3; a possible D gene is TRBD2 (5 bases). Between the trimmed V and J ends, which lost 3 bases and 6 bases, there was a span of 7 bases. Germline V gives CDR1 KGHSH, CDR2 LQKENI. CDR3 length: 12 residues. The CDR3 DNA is TGTGCCAGCTCACCTTCTAGCGATACGCAGTATTTT. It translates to CASSPSSDTQYF.

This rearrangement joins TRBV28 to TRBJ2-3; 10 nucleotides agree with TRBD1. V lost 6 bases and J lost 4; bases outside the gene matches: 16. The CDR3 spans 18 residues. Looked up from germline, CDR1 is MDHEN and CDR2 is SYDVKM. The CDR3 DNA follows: TGTGCCAGCAGAACCGGGACAGGGGTGCCGGGACAAGCAGATACGCAGTATTTT. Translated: CASRTGTGVPGQADTQYF.

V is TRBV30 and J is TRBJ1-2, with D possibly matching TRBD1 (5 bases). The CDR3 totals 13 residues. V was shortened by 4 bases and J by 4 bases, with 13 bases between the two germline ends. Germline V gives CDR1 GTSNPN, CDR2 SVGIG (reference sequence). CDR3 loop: CAWTGGTFYGYTF. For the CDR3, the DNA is TGTGCCTGGACCGGAGGGACGTTCTATGGCTACACCTTC.

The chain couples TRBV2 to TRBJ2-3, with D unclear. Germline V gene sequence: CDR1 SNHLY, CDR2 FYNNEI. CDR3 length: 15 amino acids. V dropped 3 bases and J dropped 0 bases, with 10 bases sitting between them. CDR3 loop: CASSDRQYSTDTQYF. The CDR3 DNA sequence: TGTGCCAGCAGTGACCGTCAGTATAGCACAGATACGCAGTATTTT.

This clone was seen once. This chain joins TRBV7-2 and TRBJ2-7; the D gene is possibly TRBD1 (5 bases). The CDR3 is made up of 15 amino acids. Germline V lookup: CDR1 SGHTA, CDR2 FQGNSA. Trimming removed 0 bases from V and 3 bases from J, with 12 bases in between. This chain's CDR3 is CASSLAGSGNYEQYF. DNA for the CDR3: TGTGCCAGCAGCTTAGCGGGTTCAGGGAACTACGAGCAGTACTTC.

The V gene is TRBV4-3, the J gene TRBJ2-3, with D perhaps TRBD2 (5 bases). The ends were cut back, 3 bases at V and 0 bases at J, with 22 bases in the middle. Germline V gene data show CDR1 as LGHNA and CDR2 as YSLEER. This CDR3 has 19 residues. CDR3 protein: CASSQDAEMGSSSTDTQYF. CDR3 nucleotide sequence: TGCGCCAGCAGCCAGGACGCCGAGATGGGGAGCTCTAGCACAGATACGCAGTATTTT.

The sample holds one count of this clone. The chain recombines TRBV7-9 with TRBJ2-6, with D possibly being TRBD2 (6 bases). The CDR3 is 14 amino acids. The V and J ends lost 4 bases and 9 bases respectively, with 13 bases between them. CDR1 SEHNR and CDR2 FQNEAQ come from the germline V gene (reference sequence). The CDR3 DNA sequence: TGTGCCAGCAGCTCCCGACTAGTCGGCAACGTCCTGACTTTC. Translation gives CASSSRLVGNVLTF.